Listed here are 10 T cell receptor beta chains from one sample, sequenced in a study of blood T cell repertoires in COVID-19. Data came from immunoSEQ multiplex PCR; TCRdb stores just in-frame clones and leaves some out. The repertoire holds 190,000 or so clones, with approximately 86% as singletons. Sequenced sample: peripheral blood. Receptors were obtained from a woman over 75 with acute or convalescent COVID-19.

Written as DNA, the CDR3 is TGTGCCAGCAAAGACCCCCCGGGGACAGATACGCAGTATTTT. Its protein is CASKDPPGTDTQYF. The chain couples TRBV11-2 to TRBJ2-3, with a possible D match to TRBD2 (5 bases). The ends were cut back, 7 bases at V and 3 bases at J, with 14 bases in the middle. The V gene's germline CDR1 is SGHAT and CDR2 FQNNGV. The CDR3 is 14 residues long.

This sequence joins TRBV12-3 or TRBV12-4 and TRBJ1-2, with 7 bases identical to TRBD1. J was trimmed by 6 bases and V by 5 bases; bases with no gene match: 6. The CDR3 totals 13 residues. The CDR3 sequence: CASSRQGDNGYTF. The CDR3 bases are TGTGCCAGCAGTCGACAGGGTGATAATGGCTACACCTTC.

This chain joins TRBV29-1 and TRBJ1-1; no clear D gene. Trimming pared 5 bases from V and 4 bases from J, leaving 8 bases between. The CDR3 covers 11 residues. The V gene's germline CDR1 is SQVTM and CDR2 ANQGSEA. CDR3 nucleotide sequence: TGCAGCGTTCAAGGTATCACTGAAGCTTTCTTT. Its protein product is CSVQGITEAFF.

This CDR3 reads CASSVGTGAGEKLFF. CDR3 nucleotide sequence: TGTGCCAGCAGCGTAGGGACAGGGGCGGGTGAAAAACTGTTTTTT. This chain links TRBV9 with TRBJ1-4; 9 bases fit TRBD1. CDR3 size: 15 residues. The V gene's germline CDR1 is SGDLS and CDR2 YYNGEE. V trimming: 0 bases; J trimming: 7 bases; junction bases outside the gene matches: 4. Full variable domain (outside the CDR3, taken from reference TRBV9 and TRBJ1-4): DSGVTQTPKHLITATGQRVTLRCSPRSGDLSVYWYQQSLDQGLQFLIQYYNGEERAKGNILERFSAQQFPDLHSELNLSSLELGDSALYFCASSVGTGAGEKLFFGSGTQLSVL.

This clone has a single count. The chain links TRBV9 to TRBJ2-1; D not certain. The germline V and J ends were trimmed by 3 bases and 3 bases, with 28 bases remaining between them. This CDR3 is 20 amino acids long. CDR1 is SGDLS and CDR2 is YYNGEE in the germline V gene. Written as DNA, the CDR3 is TGTGCCAGCAGCGACACCGAGGCTCCTACTAACCTTCTTCACTACAATGAGCAGTTCTTC. Translated: CASSDTEAPTNLLHYNEQFF. The full variable domain, rest sourced from reference TRBV9 and TRBJ2-1, is DSGVTQTPKHLITATGQRVTLRCSPRSGDLSVYWYQQSLDQGLQFLIQYYNGEERAKGNILERFSAQQFPDLHSELNLSSLELGDSALYFCASSDTEAPTNLLHYNEQFFGPGTRLTVL.

J is TRBJ2-7 and V is TRBV7-2, with TRBD2 matching over 11 bases. The CDR3 extends over 15 amino acids. From germline, CDR1 is SGHTA and CDR2 FQGNSA. V lost 5 bases and J lost 3; bases outside the gene matches: 6. The CDR3, as DNA: TGTGCCAGCAGCATTAGCGGGGGGGCGAACTACGAGCAGTACTTC. It specifies CASSISGGANYEQYF. The full variable domain, with the rest looked up from reference TRBV7-2 and TRBJ2-7, is GAGVSQSPSNKVTEKGKDVELRCDPISGHTALYWYRQSLGQGLEFLIYFQGNSAPDKSGLPSDRFSAERTGGSVSTLTIQRTQQEDSAVYLCASSISGGANYEQYFGPGTRLTVT.

The chain has TRBV24-1 and TRBJ2-3; 11 nucleotides line up with TRBD2. The CDR3 sequence is 16 residues long. J lost 2 bases, V lost 3 bases, and 3 bases had no gene match. Germline assignment: CDR1 KGHDR and CDR2 SFDVKD. CDR3 DNA: TGTGCCACCAGTGATCAACTAGCGGGGGACACAGATACGCAGTATTTT. Protein sequence: CATSDQLAGDTDTQYF.

V usage is TRBV7-6 and J usage is TRBJ2-7; 11 nucleotides agree with TRBD1. With V trimmed by 5 bases and J by 5 bases, 8 bases remained unmatched. The CDR3 length is 15 residues. Germline CDR1 reads SGHVS; CDR2 reads FNYEAQ. The CDR3 DNA follows: TGTGCCAGCAGCGACCGGACAGGGGGCTTCAACGAGCAGTACTTC. As protein: CASSDRTGGFNEQYF. The variable domain in full, with the rest retrieved from reference TRBV7-6 and TRBJ2-7, is GAGVSQSPRYKVTKRGQDVALRCDPISGHVSLYWYRQALGQGPEFLTYFNYEAQQDKSGLPNDRFSAERPEGSISTLTIQRTEQRDSAMYRCASSDRTGGFNEQYFGPGTRLTVT.

The chain couples TRBV12-5 to TRBJ2-3; D is possibly TRBD2 (6 bases). Trimming shortened V by 3 bases and J by 3 bases, and 13 bases separated the two germline ends. CDR1 is LGHNT and CDR2 is FRNRAP in the germline V gene. CDR3 length: 15 residues. Written as DNA, the CDR3 is TGTGCTAGTGGTTTTCGGGGGAGTCGGACAGATACGCAGTATTTT. Its translation is CASGFRGSRTDTQYF.

The chain has TRBV6-2 or TRBV6-3 and TRBJ1-4; no clear D. Germline V lookup: CDR1 MNHEY, CDR2 SVGEGT. The V and J ends lost 1 base and 0 bases respectively, with 6 bases between them. The CDR3 spans 15 residues. The CDR3 spells CASSYLRATNEKLFF. CDR3 nucleotides: TGTGCCAGCAGTTACTTACGAGCAACTAATGAAAAACTGTTTTTT.